This is a list of T cell receptor beta chains from one sample in a study of blood T cell repertoires in COVID-19. Sequenced by immunoSEQ multiplex PCR; TCRdb stores in-frame clones only, minus some. The table records under 350,000 clones, 65% to 90% of them present only once. Sequenced: peripheral blood. These TCRs come from a human donor in a cohort sampled during active COVID-19. Each CDR3 is given with its conserved first and last residue. The order of the fields is V gene, J gene, clone size, D gene, CDR3 protein, CDR3 DNA. The D gene is left open where the match is weak. A clone size is listed for some rows: how often the clone was seen (once, few, many), or a class if it is expanded.

>TRBV24-1|TRBJ1-2|.|.
CATRSQVGGYTF
TGTGCCACCCGTTCGCAGGTTGGCGGCTACACCTTC
>TRBV7-9|TRBJ1-1|.|.
CASSLERAVGAFF
TGTGCCAGCAGCCTAGAGAGGGCAGTGGGGGCTTTCTTT
>TRBV6-5|TRBJ1-2|.|.
CASNDSPRTGYTF
TGTGCCAGCAACGATAGCCCTCGAACTGGCTACACCTTC
>TRBV15|TRBJ2-3|.|TRBD1
CATSRDPGTGGVEGTDTQYF
TGTGCCACCAGCAGAGATCCCGGGACAGGGGGTGTCGAGGGCACAGATACGCAGTATTTT
>TRBV7-9|TRBJ1-6|.|.
CASTLLRGGQNSPLHF
TGTGCCAGCACCCTATTGAGGGGGGGTCAAAATTCACCCCTCCACTTT
>TRBV6-2/TRBV6-3|TRBJ2-3|.|TRBD2
CASSYASGSTDTQYF
TGTGCCAGCAGTTACGCTAGCGGGAGCACAGATACGCAGTATTTT
>TRBV6-2/TRBV6-3|TRBJ1-2|.|TRBD1
CASSYSTGIDVSGYGYTF
TGTGCCAGCAGTTACTCGACAGGGATTGATGTTTCAGGATATGGCTACACCTTC
>TRBV6-1|TRBJ2-7|.|.
CASSDQVDEQYF
TGTGCCAGCAGTGATCAGGTCGACGAGCAGTACTTC
>TRBV7-9|TRBJ2-1|.|TRBD1
CASSFRDRAISEQFF
TGTGCCAGCAGCTTCCGGGACAGGGCGATCAGTGAGCAGTTCTTC
>TRBV19|TRBJ2-3|.|TRBD2
CASSIPLAGPTDTQYF
TGTGCCAGTAGTATACCCCTAGCGGGACCCACAGATACGCAGTATTTT
>TRBV7-2|TRBJ1-4|.|TRBD1
CASSLGATGREKLFF
TGTGCCAGCAGCCTTGGTGCGACAGGGAGGGAAAAACTGTTTTTT
>TRBV11-2|TRBJ2-2|few|.
CASSSGRELFF
TGTGCCAGCAGCTCGGGAAGGGAGCTGTTTTTT
>TRBV28|TRBJ2-3|.|TRBD2
CASSGLAGVRDTQYF
TGTGCCAGCAGTGGACTAGCGGGAGTACGAGATACGCAGTATTTT
>TRBV28|TRBJ2-7|many|.
CASRGTPSYEQYF
TGTGCCAGCAGAGGGACACCCTCCTACGAGCAGTACTTC
>TRBV3-1/TRBV3-2|TRBJ1-1|.|.
CASSPPSLAEAFF
TGTGCCAGCAGCCCTCCCAGCCTAGCTGAAGCTTTCTTT
>TRBV2|TRBJ1-5|.|.
CASSQTGNQPQHF
TGTGCCAGCAGTCAGACAGGCAATCAGCCCCAGCATTTT
>TRBV25-1|TRBJ2-3|once|.
CATAGYGTDTQYF
TGTGCCACGGCGGGATATGGCACAGATACGCAGTATTTT
>TRBV5-1|TRBJ1-1|.|.
CASSPRGERVTEAFF
TGCGCCAGCAGCCCGCGGGGGGAGAGGGTCACTGAAGCTTTCTTT
>TRBV9|TRBJ2-1|.|.
CASSPSGTPYNEQFF
TGTGCCAGCAGCCCTTCCGGGACTCCCTACAATGAGCAGTTCTTC
>TRBV27|TRBJ2-3|.|.
CASSLWSPTDTQYF
TGTGCCAGCAGTTTATGGAGTCCTACAGATACGCAGTATTTT
>TRBV29-1|TRBJ2-7|.|.
CSVEGGGDSYEQYF
TGCAGCGTTGAAGGTGGAGGGGACTCCTACGAGCAGTACTTC
>TRBV27|TRBJ2-1|once|.
CASSFHPSDLYNEQFF
TGTGCCAGCAGTTTCCACCCTTCCGACTTGTACAATGAGCAGTTCTTC
>TRBV6-5|TRBJ1-3|once|TRBD1
CASSYALTGAGNTIYF
TGTGCCAGCAGTTACGCCTTAACAGGGGCAGGAAACACCATATATTTT
>TRBV28|TRBJ2-7|.|TRBD2
CASSSTSGRHEQYF
TGTGCCAGCAGTTCGACTAGCGGGAGACACGAGCAGTACTTC
>TRBV30|TRBJ2-3|.|.
CAWSVIGSTDTQYF
TGTGCCTGGAGTGTGATTGGCAGCACAGATACGCAGTATTTT
>TRBV18|TRBJ1-2|few|.
CASSPTATARPGRF
TGTGCCAGCTCACCTACGGCGACAGCCCGCCCAGGCCGCTTC
>TRBV15|TRBJ2-3|.|TRBD1
CATSRDRLPTDTQYF
TGTGCCACCAGCAGGGACAGGTTACCCACAGATACGCAGTATTTT
>TRBV27|TRBJ1-2|.|TRBD1
CASSLHRGVGGYTF
TGTGCCAGCAGTTTACACAGGGGAGTAGGCGGCTACACCTTC
>TRBV6-2/TRBV6-3|TRBJ2-2|.|TRBD1
CASSYANRGLTGELFF
TGTGCCAGCAGTTACGCCAACAGGGGGTTGACCGGGGAGCTGTTTTTT
>TRBV29-1|TRBJ2-1|.|TRBD2
CSAGNSGRAGRFNNAEQFF
TGCAGCGCGGGAAATAGCGGGAGGGCCGGACGATTTAACAATGCGGAGCAGTTCTTC
>TRBV6-2/TRBV6-3|TRBJ1-5|few|.
CASSYSRGSNQPQHF
TGTGCCAGCAGTTACTCCCGGGGAAGCAATCAGCCCCAGCATTTT
>TRBV28|TRBJ2-5|.|.
CASSLRGRAQETQYF
TGTGCCAGCAGTTTAAGGGGGAGGGCCCAGGAGACCCAGTACTTC